What follows describes a single T cell receptor (beta chain). Its target is not known. The length of the CDR3 is 15 residues. The germline V gene has CDR1 WNHNN and CDR2 SYGVQD (reference sequence). Trimming cost V 7 bases and J 7 bases; bases outside gene matches: 11. This entry comes from a study of radiotherapy plus CTLA-4 blockade in lung cancer. Study-level background: Objective responses arose in about 17% of patients, and 31% experienced disease control.

Assay: immunoSEQ multiplex PCR; the TCRdb copy retains only in-frame clones and omits some. The sample lists about 51,000 clones; roughly three quarters were seen once. Study results and caveats: Early blood T cell clone dynamics reportedly forecast response best, with interferon-beta.

The clonotype originates from a human donor with non-small cell lung cancer who had a complete response to radiotherapy plus ipilimumab. The input for sequencing was peripheral blood, taken from a patient treated with radiotherapy plus ipilimumab. The rearrangement links TRBV10-1 to TRBJ2-7, with 12 nucleotides matching TRBD2. CDR3 region: CASIRPSGRAEEQYV. The CDR3 coding sequence is TGCGCCAGCATCAGGCCTAGCGGGAGGGCGGAGGAGCAGTACGTC.